Detailed here is one TCR beta chain. In the study's own analysis: Amplification of reference gene primers provided the estimated nucleated cell counts. Assay used: immunoSEQ multiplex PCR; TCRdb lists only in-frame clones, some missing. D and trimming come from the DNA, and the V and J calls and clone size come from that table. The sample includes roughly 100,000 clones, roughly four fifths of them seen just once. This sample is part of a study of blood T cell repertoires in COVID-19. About the research overall: Italy, Spain and the United States were the sources of the convalescent and acute COVID-19 samples. PBMCs, B-cell-depleted T cells, or T cells were the source of the cDNA or gDNA that made up the material.

The origin of this receptor is a man between 60 and 75 years old with acute or convalescent COVID-19. The sample consisted of peripheral blood.

The CDR3 reads CASSLLAAGTDTQYF. CDR3 nucleotides: TGTGCCAGCAGTTTACTAGCGGCCGGCACAGATACGCAGTATTTT. The chain couples TRBV28 to TRBJ2-3, with 7 bases identical to TRBD2. CDR1 is MDHEN, CDR2 SYDVKM, per germline. V dropped 2 bases and J dropped 1; count of bases not matched to a gene: 3. CDR3 size: 15 residues. Based on the CDR3 plus reference TRBV28 and TRBJ2-3, the full variable domain is DVKVTQSSRYLVKRTGEKVFLECVQDMDHENMFWYRQDPGLGLRLIYFSYDVKMKEKGDIPEGYSVSREKKERFSLILESASTNQTSMYLCASSLLAAGTDTQYFGPGTRLTVL.